These T cell receptor beta chains were read from a single sample in a study of blood T cell repertoires in COVID-19. Sequencing used immunoSEQ multiplex PCR; TCRdb keeps in-frame clones, though not all of them. The sample gives under 500,000 clones, approximately 90% of which show up once; 4% to 5.5% is in the top ten. The sample was peripheral blood. These receptors originate from a woman aged 30 to 39 with acute or convalescent COVID-19. The CDR3 runs from the conserved cysteine through the conserved F or W. The D gene is left open where the match is weak.

D gene	V gene	J gene	CDR3 protein
NA	TRBV5-1	TRBJ2-3	CASSEDQLDTQYF
NA	TRBV7-2	TRBJ1-1	CASSFHGNTEAFF
NA	TRBV5-1	TRBJ1-2	CASSFGTERIYGYTF
NA	TRBV7-3	TRBJ2-3	CASSGGLRTDTQYF
NA	TRBV5-6	TRBJ1-2	CASSPLREASYGYTF
NA	TRBV28	TRBJ1-1	CASNGGLRTEAFF
TRBD1	TRBV9	TRBJ1-6	CASSVADRAVSPLHF
TRBD2	TRBV28	TRBJ2-3	CASSPQGAGGTDTQYF
NA	TRBV5-1	TRBJ2-7	CASSLDLRTRSYEQYF
TRBD2	TRBV5-1	TRBJ2-1	CASSSIGLAGINEQFF
NA	TRBV19	TRBJ2-2	CASRGQLDTGELFF
TRBD1	TRBV7-3	TRBJ2-3	CASSSGQGEDTQYF
TRBD2	TRBV7-9	TRBJ2-7	CASSLSGTHRGEQYF
NA	TRBV3-1/TRBV3-2	TRBJ1-1	CASSYARREAFF
TRBD2	TRBV28	TRBJ2-4	CASSFKGVLAGGPQYF
NA	TRBV30	TRBJ2-5	CAWRVGGETQYF
TRBD2	TRBV7-2	TRBJ2-5	CASSPGLAGGQETQYF
NA	TRBV4-1	TRBJ2-5	CASSQLFRDMEETQYF
NA	TRBV24-1	TRBJ2-5	CATSDPGRLETQYF
NA	TRBV6-2/TRBV6-3	TRBJ1-2	CASSYSGGTYGYTF
TRBD2	TRBV6-5	TRBJ2-7	CASSYRISGGEQYF
NA	TRBV29-1	TRBJ1-2	CSVEGPSGGDTRGYTF
NA	TRBV6-5	TRBJ1-2	CASSYVGGGNYGYTF
TRBD1	TRBV6-5	TRBJ1-1	CASRGAGTGNTEAFF
TRBD1	TRBV14	TRBJ2-1	CASSQISKDRRKPSYNEQFF
NA	TRBV5-1	TRBJ2-5	CASREQVQETQYF
NA	TRBV5-1	TRBJ1-1	CASSLTGMLEAFF
NA	TRBV30	TRBJ2-2	CAWSGKGTRRGTGELFF
NA	TRBV5-4	TRBJ1-6	CASSSSPGKSNSPLHF
NA	TRBV29-1	TRBJ1-1	CSVQATNTEAFF
TRBD1	TRBV30	TRBJ1-5	CAWGGQGKYQPQHF
TRBD1	TRBV7-9	TRBJ1-1	CASSSLYNPGQVNTEAFF
TRBD1	TRBV5-4	TRBJ1-2	CASSQASDRVTYGYTF
NA	TRBV14	TRBJ2-1	CASSRNRDKHNEQFF
NA	TRBV18	TRBJ2-7	CASSPPGGYEQYF
NA	TRBV7-9	TRBJ1-2	CASSLDYYGYTF
NA	TRBV11-2	TRBJ1-3	CASSLGSGGSSGNTIYF
TRBD1	TRBV30	TRBJ1-6	CAWSPGGYNSPLHF
NA	TRBV19	TRBJ2-7	CATSGERTYEQYF
NA	TRBV7-6	TRBJ1-1	CASSQPEGEAFF
TRBD2	TRBV19	TRBJ2-1	CASSSGRTNNEQFF
TRBD1	TRBV19	TRBJ1-5	CASQQGLGPQHF
TRBD1	TRBV24-1	TRBJ1-5	CATSDSRQGPLHQPQHF